Listed below are T cell receptor beta chains from one sample, sequenced in a study of a mutant IDH1 vaccine in newly diagnosed glioma. These receptors lack a known antigen. The assay was immunoSEQ multiplex PCR, and TCRdb's table has in-frame clones only and misses some. This sample has approximately 35,000 clones, with approximately 90% found just once. The specimen was PBMCs, collected from a glioma patient whose treatment included an IDH1 peptide vaccine. All receptors derive from a woman in her forties with glioma. Both conserved end residues are part of each CDR3. A row's size may be missing; if present it is once, few, many or a size class.

size,V,CDR3
NA,TRBV4-1,CASSQDGRGSGNTIYF
NA,TRBV4-1,CASSQEWTGDVAGELFF
NA,TRBV19,CASSIWDFTGELFF
NA,TRBV7-2,CASSLVWGYNEQFF
few,TRBV29-1,CSVLGDDTEAFF
NA,TRBV7-8,CASSRLAGDRFF
NA,TRBV5-1,CASSLEGQNNQPQHF
NA,TRBV7-9,CASSSDRAINQPQHF
NA,TRBV6-5,CASSRGGANEKLFF
NA,TRBV4-2,CASSQDGGGGDYGYTF
NA,TRBV6-1,CASSGQGAGTEAFF
NA,TRBV28,CASSSVESRFEQYF
NA,TRBV15,CATSRDRGTPRSYNSPLHF
NA,TRBV4-2,CASSQVQQPGTDTQYF
NA,TRBV7-2,CASSLESGGPYEQYF
NA,TRBV19,CASSPGKTYEQYF
NA,TRBV10-3,CAISSTGLNTEAFF
NA,TRBV28,CASSLGRISGANVLTF
NA,TRBV4-2,CASSHARGHRGYTGELFF
NA,TRBV6-5,CASSIRQGTTDTQYF
NA,TRBV7-9,CASSYYGQGTETQYF
few,TRBV5-1,CASSLIQGNTGELFF
NA,TRBV6-5,CASSSRSNQPQHF
NA,TRBV6-5,CASRTWGAMDEQYF
NA,TRBV27,CASSSRVSGNTIYF
NA,TRBV11-1,CASSPGWSNYEQFF
NA,TRBV5-1,CASSLGAGRTEAFF
NA,TRBV19,CASSIDRGATNTGELFF
NA,TRBV19,CASSVGRTGANVLTF
few,TRBV4-2,CASSKTGSNEKLFF
NA,TRBV28,CASLTSGVDTQYF
NA,TRBV29-1,CSPRGSRIQSLGDEQYF
NA,TRBV7-9,CASSLVSGGGLYEQYF
NA,TRBV2,CASSVRSGSYNEQFF
NA,TRBV7-8,CASSLAGSGTEAFF
NA,TRBV2,CASSTHGGQAYTEAFF
NA,TRBV20-1,CSAPETQYF
NA,TRBV6-5,CASSRTGEAFF
NA,TRBV7-2,CASSLADRRGNEQFF
NA,TRBV15,CATSRGQTGTYEQYF
NA,TRBV2,CASSSRVGYTF
NA,TRBV10-2,CASSQTTITTNEKLFF
once,TRBV5-1,CASSLSPDRGGYEQYF
NA,TRBV9,CASSVGLAGTDTQYF
NA,TRBV15,CATSRHLSGSITSPLHF
NA,TRBV4-3,CASSQDLFRSGPGNTIYF
NA,TRBV7-9,CASSPPGGSYNEQFF
once,TRBV2,CASSERGYLTAYEQYF
once,TRBV14,CASGRQVAGANVLTF
once,TRBV5-1,CASSFQETQYF
NA,TRBV4-3,CASSQESWTLGDTQYF
NA,TRBV7-9,CASSSGQGSSPLHF
NA,TRBV6-5,CASSGTGGGQPQHF
NA,TRBV7-9,CASSLEGQGRSPLHF
NA,TRBV4-1,CASSHPSREQYF
NA,TRBV4-1,CASKAWGRNTEAFF
NA,TRBV5-8,CASSLVGVLWGYTF
NA,TRBV25-1,CASSEFGRGVSYNEQFF
NA,TRBV6-6,CASSGTESGNQPQHF